Presented here are 5 T cell receptor beta chains from one specimen sequenced in a study of control samples from healthy donors and cancer patients. Clones were read by immunoSEQ multiplex PCR, and TCRdb kept only the in-frame ones, dropping some. The sample holds tens of thousands of clones; around nine tenths are singletons and the top ten take 6.5% to 8.5%. Sequencing was carried out using blood. These receptors came from a man aged 45-65 years in good health.

V gene TRBV6-5 combines with J gene TRBJ2-7; TRBD1 aligns across 10 bases. The CDR3 has 15 residues. CDR1 MNHEY and CDR2 SVGAGI come from the germline V gene. V lost 7 bases, J lost 2 bases, and 8 bases stayed unmatched. Here the CDR3 DNA reads TGTGCCAGCACGCTACTCGGGACAGGGGCCTACGAGCAGTACTTC. Translation gives CASTLLGTGAYEQYF.

The gene calls are TRBV6-6 and TRBJ2-5; 7 bases map to TRBD2. Germline lookup yields CDR1 MNHNY and CDR2 SVGAGI (reference sequence). V gave up 6 bases and J gave up 5 bases; unmatched junction bases: 12. This CDR3 comprises 15 residues. The CDR3 reads CASSQMKTSRETQYF. CDR3 DNA: TGTGCCAGCAGCCAAATGAAGACTAGCAGGGAGACCCAGTACTTC.

The rearrangement links TRBV19 to TRBJ2-5; TRBD2 agrees at 8 bases. The CDR3 runs to 15 residues. V was clipped by 2 bases and J by 1 base; unmatched bases: 3. The V gene's germline CDR1 is LNHDA and CDR2 SQIVND (reference sequence). CDR3 sequence reads: CASSIKRGPQETQYF. The CDR3 region has the DNA TGTGCCAGTAGTATAAAGCGGGGGCCCCAAGAGACCCAGTACTTC.

The chain joins TRBV11-2 to TRBJ2-3; 7 bases map to TRBD2. This CDR3 has 12 amino acids. The germline V gene encodes CDR1 SGHAT and CDR2 FQNNGV. V trimming: 5 bases; J trimming: 4 bases; junction bases outside the gene matches: 0. The CDR3 is CASSGGADTQYF. The CDR3 region has the DNA TGTGCCAGCAGCGGGGGGGCAGATACGCAGTATTTT.

The J gene is TRBJ1-1, the V gene TRBV5-8; 11 nucleotides agree with TRBD1. The junction had 7 bases not matched to a gene; V was cut back by 0 bases and J by 0 bases. Germline V lookup: CDR1 SGHTS, CDR2 YDEGEE. The CDR3 is made up of 18 amino acids. The CDR3 here is CASSLAPGQGGMNTEAFF. The CDR3 region has the DNA TGTGCCAGCAGCTTGGCCCCGGGACAGGGGGGGATGAACACTGAAGCTTTCTTT. The variable domain in full, completed from reference TRBV5-8 and TRBJ1-1, reads EAGVTQSPTHLIKTRGQQATLRCSPISGHTSVYWYQQALGLGLQFLLWYDEGEERNRGNFPPRFSGRQFPNYSSELNVNALELEDSALYLCASSLAPGQGGMNTEAFFGQGTRLTVV.